Listed below are T cell receptor beta chains from one sample, sequenced in a study of blood T cell repertoires in COVID-19. TCRdb keeps only in-frame clones here, not all; method: immunoSEQ multiplex PCR. This table has about 130,000 clones, over 80% appearing once. Sample: peripheral blood. These receptors were obtained from a man in his 70s with acute or convalescent COVID-19. Both conserved end residues are part of each CDR3. D genes are given only for firm matches. The size field is filled for only some rows; it gives once, few, many or a size class.

TRBV28	.	.	14	TRBJ1-5	TGTGCCAGCAGTCCAGAAGAGGGATATCAGCCCCAGCATTTT	CASSPEEGYQPQHF
TRBV3-1/TRBV3-2	.	few	15	TRBJ1-4	TGTGCCAGCAGATGGGGAGGAGGGACTAATGAAAAACTGTTTTTT	CASRWGGGTNEKLFF
TRBV11-2	.	.	16	TRBJ1-1	TGTGCCAGCAGCTTAGGTGGGGGCCCCGTCAGCACTGAAGCTTTCTTT	CASSLGGGPVSTEAFF
TRBV3-1/TRBV3-2	TRBD2	once	15	TRBJ2-1	TGTGCCAGCAGCCAGTCGTCTAGCGGGGGGAATGAGCAGTTCTTC	CASSQSSSGGNEQFF
TRBV28	TRBD1	many	15	TRBJ1-5	TGTGCCAGCAGCCAGGCAGGGGGAGGCAATCAGCCCCAGCATTTT	CASSQAGGGNQPQHF
TRBV4-2	.	.	16	TRBJ2-3	TGTGCCAGCAGCCGAGATGTGCAGCGGGGCACAGATACGCAGTATTTT	CASSRDVQRGTDTQYF
TRBV7-2	TRBD2	.	16	TRBJ2-7	TGTGCCAGCAGCTTCGGCCTCCTAGCGGCGACCTACGAGCAGTACTTC	CASSFGLLAATYEQYF
TRBV19	.	.	13	TRBJ1-1	TGTGCCAGTAGTATAACAGGGTACACTGAAGCTTTCTTT	CASSITGYTEAFF
TRBV7-6	TRBD2	.	15	TRBJ2-2	TGTGCCAGCAGCTTAGGCGGTAGCGGGGCCGGGGAGCTGTTTTTT	CASSLGGSGAGELFF
TRBV6-5	.	medium-sized	13	TRBJ1-1	TGTGCCAGCGCGTGGGGGCAGAACACTGAAGCTTTCTTT	CASAWGQNTEAFF
TRBV27	.	.	15	TRBJ2-1	TGTGCCAGCAGTATTCAGGGGCGCCTCTACAATGAGCAGTTCTTC	CASSIQGRLYNEQFF
TRBV5-1	TRBD2	.	14	TRBJ2-2	TGCGCCAGCAGCCTGCGGGGAGGGGCCGGGGAGCTGTTTTTT	CASSLRGGAGELFF
TRBV5-1	TRBD1	.	14	TRBJ1-1	TGCGCCAGCAGCGTGGGGACAGGGGTTACTGAAGCTTTCTTT	CASSVGTGVTEAFF
TRBV28	TRBD1	.	15	TRBJ1-2	TGTGCCAGCAGCGGTGCCGGGACAGGGAACTATGGCTACACCTTC	CASSGAGTGNYGYTF
TRBV5-8	TRBD1	.	16	TRBJ2-7	TGTGCCAGCCGACACCGGGACAGGGTTGGGGCCTACGAGCAGTACTTC	CASRHRDRVGAYEQYF
TRBV19	.	.	12	TRBJ1-2	TGTGCCAGTAGTATCGCCCTATATGGCTACACCTTC	CASSIALYGYTF
TRBV6-5	TRBD1	.	14	TRBJ1-1	TGTGCCGGTAAACAGGACAGGGGAAACACTGAAGCTTTCTTT	CAGKQDRGNTEAFF
TRBV12-3/TRBV12-4	.	.	13	TRBJ1-1	TGTGCCAGCAGTTTGGGAGGGCCCACTGAAGCTTTCTTT	CASSLGGPTEAFF
TRBV6-5	.	.	14	TRBJ1-1	TGTGCCAGCAGTTACAGGGGAGGGAAAGCTGAAGCTTTCTTT	CASSYRGGKAEAFF
TRBV24-1	.	.	17	TRBJ1-5	TGTGCCACCAGTTCCACTTTGGGCCATTATAGCAATCAGCCCCAGCATTTT	CATSSTLGHYSNQPQHF
TRBV2	TRBD1	.	17	TRBJ1-2	TGTGCCATCGGGGGGGACAGGGAAGGAGTCGGAAGGAATGGCTACACCTTC	CAIGGDREGVGRNGYTF
TRBV5-6	.	.	17	TRBJ2-2	TGTGCCAGCAGCTCGATACTACAGGGCCGGAACACCGGGGAGCTGTTTTTT	CASSSILQGRNTGELFF
TRBV19	TRBD1	.	14	TRBJ1-5	TGTGCCAGTGACAGGGGTGGTAGCAATCAGCCCCAGCATTTT	CASDRGGSNQPQHF
TRBV6-2/TRBV6-3	TRBD2	.	15	TRBJ2-1	TGTGCCAGCAGTTACCCTAGCGGGGGGGCAGATGAGCAGTTCTTC	CASSYPSGGADEQFF
TRBV5-1	.	.	16	TRBJ1-4	TGCGCCAGCAGCTTGGTTGCGGCTGGCTCTAATGAAAAACTGTTTTTT	CASSLVAAGSNEKLFF
TRBV5-6	TRBD1	.	15	TRBJ1-6	TGTGCCAGCAGAATAGGGGACAGGGAAAATTCACCCCTCCACTTT	CASRIGDRENSPLHF
TRBV4-1	.	.	14	TRBJ1-1	TGCGCCAGCAGCCAAGACGCAGGAAATACTGAAGCTTTCTTT	CASSQDAGNTEAFF
TRBV7-7	.	once	13	TRBJ1-1	TGTGCTAGCAGCCTTACAGCGAACACTGAAGCTTTCTTT	CASSLTANTEAFF
TRBV25-1	.	.	11	TRBJ2-7	TGTGCCAGCAGATTTTCGACTAAGCAGTACTTC	CASRFSTKQYF
TRBV6-6	.	.	12	TRBJ2-2	TGTGCCAGCAGGCGAGAGGTCGGGGAGCTGTTTTTT	CASRREVGELFF
TRBV5-4	.	.	17	TRBJ2-6	TGTGCCAGCAGCTTGCCCATTCCGAGCTCTGGGGCCAACGTCCTGACTTTC	CASSLPIPSSGANVLTF
TRBV15	.	few	18	TRBJ1-5	TGTGCCACCAGCAGAGATCCCAGGCGGGAAGGGAGCAATCAGCCCCAGCATTTT	CATSRDPRREGSNQPQHF
TRBV5-1	TRBD1	once	16	TRBJ1-1	TGCGCCAGCAGCTCTAGTCCTGGACAGGGGGTCACTGAAGCTTTCTTT	CASSSSPGQGVTEAFF
TRBV6-1	.	few	11	TRBJ1-5	TGTGCCAGCAGTGAAGGGAGACCCCAGCATTTT	CASSEGRPQHF
TRBV2	TRBD1	.	16	TRBJ2-3	TGTGCCAGCAGAGCAACAGGGGTGATGTCTGTTGATACGCAGTATTTT	CASRATGVMSVDTQYF
TRBV28	.	.	15	TRBJ1-6	TGTGCCAGCAGCCGCTCAGCAGGGTGGAATTCACCCCTCCACTTT	CASSRSAGWNSPLHF
TRBV19	.	.	14	TRBJ1-5	TGTGCCAGTAGTACGGGACACCTCAATCAGCCCCAGCATTTT	CASSTGHLNQPQHF
TRBV12-3/TRBV12-4	.	once	11	TRBJ2-1	TGTGCTACGGGGTTTTACAATGAGCAGTTCTTC	CATGFYNEQFF
TRBV28	.	.	14	TRBJ1-5	TGTGCCAGCAACCAGGGGTATAGCAATCAGCCCCAGCATTTT	CASNQGYSNQPQHF
TRBV7-9	TRBD1	.	17	TRBJ2-2	TGTGCCAGCAGCTATCAGCCGGGACAGGGGAACACCGGGGAGCTGTTTTTT	CASSYQPGQGNTGELFF
TRBV15	.	.	14	TRBJ2-3	TGTGCCACCAGCAGAGATAGGGCGGGTTATACGCAGTATTTT	CATSRDRAGYTQYF
TRBV4-1	.	.	17	TRBJ1-3	TGCGCCAGCAGCCAGCCGCTACAGGGTAGCTCTGGAAACACCATATATTTT	CASSQPLQGSSGNTIYF
TRBV2	TRBD1	.	14	TRBJ1-6	TGTGCCAGCAGTTTACAGGGGAACAATTCACCCCTCCACTTT	CASSLQGNNSPLHF
TRBV10-3	TRBD1	.	13	TRBJ1-2	TGTGCCATCCAGGGGGCGAAGAACTATGGCTACACCTTC	CAIQGAKNYGYTF
TRBV3-1/TRBV3-2	.	.	15	TRBJ1-2	TGTGCCAGCAGCCAAGGTTCTGGCAGTCATTATGGCTACACCTTC	CASSQGSGSHYGYTF